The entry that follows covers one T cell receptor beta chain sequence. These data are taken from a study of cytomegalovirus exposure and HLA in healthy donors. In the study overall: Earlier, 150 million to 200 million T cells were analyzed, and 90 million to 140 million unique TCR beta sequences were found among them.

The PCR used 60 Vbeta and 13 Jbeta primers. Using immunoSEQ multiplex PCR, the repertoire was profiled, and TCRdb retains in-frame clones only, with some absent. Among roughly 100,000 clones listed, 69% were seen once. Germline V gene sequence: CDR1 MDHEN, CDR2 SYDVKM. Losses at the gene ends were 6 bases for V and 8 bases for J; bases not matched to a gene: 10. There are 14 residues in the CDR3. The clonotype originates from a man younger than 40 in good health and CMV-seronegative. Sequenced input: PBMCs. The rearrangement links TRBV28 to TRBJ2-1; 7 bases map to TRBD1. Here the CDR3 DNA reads TGTGCCAGCAGACCTAGTGGCCAGGGGGATGAGCAGTTCTTC. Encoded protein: CASRPSGQGDEQFF.